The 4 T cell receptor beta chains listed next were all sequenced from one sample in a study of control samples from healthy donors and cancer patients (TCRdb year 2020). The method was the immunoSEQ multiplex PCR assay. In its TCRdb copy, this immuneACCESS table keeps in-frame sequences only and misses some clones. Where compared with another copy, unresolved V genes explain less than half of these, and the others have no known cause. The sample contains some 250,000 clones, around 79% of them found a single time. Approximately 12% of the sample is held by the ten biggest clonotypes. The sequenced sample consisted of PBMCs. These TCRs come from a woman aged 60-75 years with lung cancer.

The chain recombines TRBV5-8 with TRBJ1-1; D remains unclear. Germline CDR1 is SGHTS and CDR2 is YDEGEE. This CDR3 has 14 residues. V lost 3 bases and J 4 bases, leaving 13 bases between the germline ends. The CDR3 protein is CASSSQPTSTEAFF. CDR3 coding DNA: TGTGCCAGCAGCTCCCAGCCTACGAGCACTGAAGCTTTCTTT.

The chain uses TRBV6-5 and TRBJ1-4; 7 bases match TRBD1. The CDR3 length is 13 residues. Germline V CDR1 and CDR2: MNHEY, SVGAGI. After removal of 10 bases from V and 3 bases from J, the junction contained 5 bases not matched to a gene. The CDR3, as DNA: TGTGCCAATACAGGGACAGCTAATGAAAAACTGTTTTTT. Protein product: CANTGTANEKLFF.

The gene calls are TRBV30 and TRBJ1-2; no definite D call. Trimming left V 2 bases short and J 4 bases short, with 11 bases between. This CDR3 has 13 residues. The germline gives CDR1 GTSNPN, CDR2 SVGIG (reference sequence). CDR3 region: CAWSPLTPYGYTF. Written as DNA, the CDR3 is TGTGCCTGGAGTCCGTTGACCCCCTATGGCTACACCTTC.

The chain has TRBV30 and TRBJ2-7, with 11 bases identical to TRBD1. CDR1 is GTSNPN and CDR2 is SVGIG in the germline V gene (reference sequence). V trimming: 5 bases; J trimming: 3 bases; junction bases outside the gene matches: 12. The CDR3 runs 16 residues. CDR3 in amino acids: CAWVTRSGTGGYEQYF. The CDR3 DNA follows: TGTGCCTGGGTCACCAGGAGCGGGACAGGGGGCTACGAGCAGTACTTC.